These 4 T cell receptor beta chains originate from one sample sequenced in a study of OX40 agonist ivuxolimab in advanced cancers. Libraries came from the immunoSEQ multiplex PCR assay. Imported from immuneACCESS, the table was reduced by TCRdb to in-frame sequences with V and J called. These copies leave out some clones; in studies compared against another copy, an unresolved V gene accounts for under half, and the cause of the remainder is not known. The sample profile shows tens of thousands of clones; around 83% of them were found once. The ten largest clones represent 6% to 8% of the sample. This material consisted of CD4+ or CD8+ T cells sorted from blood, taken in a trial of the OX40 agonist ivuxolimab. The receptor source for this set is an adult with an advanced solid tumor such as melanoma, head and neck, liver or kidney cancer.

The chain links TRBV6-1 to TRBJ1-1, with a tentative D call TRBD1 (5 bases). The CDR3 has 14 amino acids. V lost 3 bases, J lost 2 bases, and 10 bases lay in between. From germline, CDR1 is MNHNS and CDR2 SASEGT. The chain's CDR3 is CASSERRVNTEAFF. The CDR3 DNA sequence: TGTGCCAGCAGTGAGCGCAGGGTTAACACTGAAGCTTTCTTT.

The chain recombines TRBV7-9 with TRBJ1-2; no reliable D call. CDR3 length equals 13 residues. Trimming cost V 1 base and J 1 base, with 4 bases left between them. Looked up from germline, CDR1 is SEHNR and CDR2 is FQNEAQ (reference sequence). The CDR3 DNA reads TGTGCCAGCAGCTTAGTCCATAACTATGGCTACACCTTC. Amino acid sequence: CASSLVHNYGYTF.

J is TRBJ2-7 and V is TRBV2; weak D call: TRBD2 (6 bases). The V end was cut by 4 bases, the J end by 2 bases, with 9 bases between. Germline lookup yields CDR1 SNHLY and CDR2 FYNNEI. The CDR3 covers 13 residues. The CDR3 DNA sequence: TGTGCCAGCAGTGCAGGGACTGCCTACGAGCAGTACTTC. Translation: CASSAGTAYEQYF.

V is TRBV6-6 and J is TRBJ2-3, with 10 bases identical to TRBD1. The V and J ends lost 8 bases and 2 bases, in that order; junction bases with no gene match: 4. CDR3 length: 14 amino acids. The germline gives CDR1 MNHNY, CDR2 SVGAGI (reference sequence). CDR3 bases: TGTGCCAGCTCTGGACAGGGGGACACAGATACGCAGTATTTT. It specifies CASSGQGDTDTQYF.